This T cell receptor (beta chain) was found in a study of T cell clones after liver transplantation. On the study more broadly: Samples came from ITN030ST, which attempted immunosuppression withdrawal within 2 years of liver transplantation. Notes on the study in general: The donor-reactive repertoire was only partly measurable in a couple of subjects, lacking donor cells. Compared with third party-reactive sequences, donor-reactive ones declined more, independent of withdrawal success.

In regard to this clone: Its cognate antigen is unknown.

TCRdb keeps only in-frame clones here, not all; method: immunoSEQ multiplex PCR. The data contain around 75,000 clones, about 85% of them singletons. This sample comprised CD4+ T cells from blood, obtained less than 50 months after liver transplant. The receptor was derived from a human patient who received a liver transplant. Some of the T cells might come from the graft donor.

In DNA form, the CDR3 reads TGCGCCAGCAGCTCCCTGGGGACAGGGGGACAAGAGACCCAGTACTTC. The encoded protein is CASSSLGTGGQETQYF. The genes are TRBV5-1 and TRBJ2-5, with 11 bases aligning to TRBD1. CDR3 length: 16 residues. Germline-derived CDR1 and CDR2 are SGHRS and YFSETQ. J gave up 2 bases and V 3 bases, and 6 bases lay outside the gene matches.